This paragraph covers one T cell receptor beta chain sequence. The CDR3 has 14 residues. After removal of 6 bases from V and 3 bases from J, the junction contained 4 bases not matched to a gene. Germline CDR1 is WSHSY and CDR2 is SAAADI. As processed by the authors: The assay estimated nucleated cells by amplifying reference gene primers. TCRdb keeps only in-frame clones here, not all; method: immunoSEQ multiplex PCR. Clonal size and the V and J genes are those of that table, whereas D and trimming came from the DNA. The repertoire holds about 210,000 clones, with around 89% as singletons. The data are from a study of blood T cell repertoires in COVID-19. On the study more broadly: Acute and convalescent COVID-19 samples came from the United States, Italy and Spain. T cells, B-cell-depleted T cells, or PBMCs supplied cDNA or gDNA.

The sample was peripheral blood. This chain uses TRBV10-2 with TRBJ2-3; 9 bases map to TRBD2. This receptor was taken from a woman aged 40 to 50 with acute or convalescent COVID-19. The CDR3 DNA reads as TGCGCCAGCAGCCCTAGCGGGGTGACAGATACGCAGTATTTT. It specifies CASSPSGVTDTQYF.